Included here is one T cell receptor beta chain sequence, with context. Its specific antigen is unknown. Base-call qualities are not available, and no considerably larger clone is one nucleotide away. The time point label, read with the paper, signifies: baseline before first vaccination. Vaccinee samples were obtained from the UK trials COV001 and COV002, which included a single-blind randomized controlled phase 2/3 trial of AZD1222 (ChAdOx1 nCoV-19) in healthy adults. For TCRbeta chain sequencing, PBMC samples were collected from trial participants at day 0 and at day 28 after the second dose. This sample was taken from a study of T cell responses to AZD1222 COVID-19 vaccine (dated by TCRdb to about 2021). For context, the study as a whole: AZD1222 recipients given second doses at about 4 weeks or at about 12 weeks were pooled, since spike-specific TCR depth and breadth were not found to differ between the two schedules. A total of about 240 trial participants underwent TCR sequencing, of whom nearly 210 received two doses of AZD1222 and about 25 received two doses of the MenACWY control vaccine. Trial participants were enrolled into age subgroups of 18-55, 56-69 and 70-plus years, which contained approximately 150, 30 and 60 TCR-sequenced participants, respectively. Broader findings and caveats from the paper: The vaccine-associated CD4 TCRs covered the entire spike protein, and the dominant responses fell in regions 160-218 and 743-854. Conclusions about previously exposed vaccinees are limited, since just 6 or 7 AZD1222 recipients were seropositive for SARS-CoV-2 at baseline. In the small 56-69-year group, the increase in depth fell short of significance, most likely because of low power. Reportedly, close to half of the unique spike-specific TCRs recognized epitopes lying outside the regions that are mutated in the B.1.351 and B.1.1.7 variants. Participants were mostly white British and included more females than males, and it was suggested by the authors that clonal diversity may have been underestimated. After two AZD1222 doses, spike-specific TCR breadth and depth were significantly higher than at day 0 and than in MenACWY recipients. Because no day 14 peak-response samples were available, repertoires were characterized only after the peak T cell response.

Its CDR3 holds 15 amino acids, cysteine through phenylalanine. Only the CDR3 part of the read is kept: 45 bases, read in frame from the first base. V lost 2 bases and J lost 7 bases, and the count of bases not matched to a germline gene is 9. CDR1 and CDR2 (MNHEY, SVGEGT) derive from the germline V gene. The CDR3 regions of human TCRbeta chains were analyzed by immunosequencing. The study's processing was this. Repertoire TCRs were checked for matches against a reference library of SARS-CoV-2-specific TCRs that had been generated using the MIRA antigen-specificity platform. Breadth was defined as the fraction of unique TCRs that were SARS-CoV-2-associated. Depth was defined as the fraction of total T cells that were SARS-CoV-2-associated. Using the MIRA data, each spike-specific TCR was assigned both to the spike region to which the TCR was reactive and to a CD4 or CD8 class. Log10-transformed breadth and depth values were compared by one-way ANOVA with Sidak's multiple comparisons tests. TCRdb took over this immuneACCESS table, retaining in-frame rearrangements with V and J assigned. Such tables are incomplete; in checked studies, under half of the missing clones stem from an unresolved V gene, and the remainder is unexplained. The V and J calls and clone size were taken over from that table, and D and trimming were inferred from the DNA. The sample includes some 120,000 clones, with around nine tenths observed a single time. In total, the top ten clones hold approximately 12% of the sample.

The V and J genes are TRBV6-2 or TRBV6-3 and TRBJ2-5, with 8 bases in between that match TRBD2. The TCR was taken from an adult in good health. The source was peripheral blood, collected on day 0 of AZD1222 vaccination. The nucleotide sequence is given as TGTGCCAGCAGTTACGAGCGGGAGTTGGCCCGGACCCAGTACTTC. This translates into CASSYERELARTQYF.